Listed here are 11 T cell receptor beta chains from one sample, sequenced in a study of shared clonotypes between healthy human individuals (dated by TCRdb to between 2020 and 2021). The library relied on the immunoSEQ multiplex PCR assay. Not all clones reach the TCRdb copy of this immuneACCESS table, which keeps in-frame sequences only. Checked studies attribute under half of the gap to unresolved V genes and leave the rest unexplained. The sample yields around 2,000,000 clones; around 95% were counted once. The ten largest clones take up more than 0.1% of the sample. The source material was naive CD4+ T cells sorted from blood. In the paper's terms, the cell subset or site label means: CD45RA+ positively selected. These receptors were taken from a man between 18 and 29 years old in good health.

CDR3 region: CASSPSPGQGRNTIYF. The CDR3 DNA is TGCGCCAGCAGCCCGTCACCGGGACAGGGGAGAAACACCATATATTTT. The chain has TRBV4-1 and TRBJ1-3; 10 bases fit TRBD1. The CDR3 runs to 16 residues. Germline loops: CDR1 MGHRA, CDR2 YSYEKL. After removal of 4 bases from V and 5 bases from J, the junction contained 8 bases not matched to a gene.

This chain uses TRBV4-3 with TRBJ2-7; D gene unclear. CDR1 is LGHNA, CDR2 YSLEER, per germline. V lost 4 bases, J lost 1 base, and 14 bases lay in between. This CDR3 comprises 15 residues. CDR3 in DNA: TGCGCCAGCAGCCTCCTCCGGGCCGATTCCTACGAGCAGTACTTC. This sequence encodes CASSLLRADSYEQYF.

V is TRBV7-2 and J is TRBJ2-5; 8 positions match TRBD2. The CDR3 length is 15 residues. Germline CDR1 and CDR2: SGHTA and FQGNSA. V trimming: 0 bases; J trimming: 2 bases; junction bases outside the gene matches: 2. The CDR3 sequence: CASSLASGSQETQYF. The CDR3 nucleotides read TGTGCCAGCAGCTTAGCCAGCGGGAGTCAAGAGACCCAGTACTTC.

The V and J genes are TRBV5-6 and TRBJ2-1; 9 nucleotides match TRBD1. The germline gives CDR1 SGHDT, CDR2 YYEEEE. This CDR3 is built from 15 residues. Losses at the gene ends were 2 bases for V and 4 bases for J; bases not matched to a gene: 4. The CDR3 region has the DNA TGTGCCAGCAGCTTACAGGGGGCGCGGTACAATGAGCAGTTCTTC. It translates to CASSLQGARYNEQFF.

V usage is TRBV11-2 and J usage is TRBJ2-2, with 7 bases aligning to TRBD1. CDR1 is SGHAT and CDR2 is FQNNGV in the germline V gene. This CDR3 is built from 13 residues. Germline trimming cut 4 bases from V and 6 bases from J; bases unmatched to any gene: 2. CDR3 sequence reads: CASSSDRSGELFF. CDR3 in DNA: TGTGCCAGCAGCTCGGACAGGTCCGGGGAGCTGTTTTTT.

The chain recombines TRBV19 with TRBJ2-3; D is tentatively TRBD1 or TRBD2 (5 bases each). Deletions cut 4 bases from V and 4 bases from J, with 15 bases between. CDR3 length: 15 residues. Germline V CDR1 and CDR2: LNHDA, SQIVND (reference sequence). CDR3 DNA: TGTGCCAGTAGTAACCAACAGGAGGTCGCAGATACGCAGTATTTT. This codes for CASSNQQEVADTQYF.

Regarding this clone: This sample includes further DNA sequences coding for the same CDR3. This chain connects TRBV28 to TRBJ2-7; the D call may be TRBD1 or TRBD2 (5 bases each). The V end lost 2 bases, the J end lost 4 bases, and 9 bases lay between the germline ends. Germline V lookup: CDR1 MDHEN, CDR2 SYDVKM. The CDR3 consists of 13 residues. For the CDR3, the DNA is TGTGCCAGCAGTTTAACGGGGCGGTACGAGCAGTACTTC. As protein: CASSLTGRYEQYF. Full variable domain (rest looked up from reference TRBV28 and TRBJ2-7): DVKVTQSSRYLVKRTGEKVFLECVQDMDHENMFWYRQDPGLGLRLIYFSYDVKMKEKGDIPEGYSVSREKKERFSLILESASTNQTSMYLCASSLTGRYEQYFGPGTRLTVT.

The chain has TRBV2 and TRBJ2-5, with D possibly matching TRBD1 (5 bases). The germline CDR1 and CDR2 sequences are SNHLY and FYNNEI. CDR3 length: 14 amino acids. Trimming removed 2 bases at V and 5 bases at J, with 12 bases between. In DNA form, the CDR3 reads TGTGCCAGCAGTGAACAAGGGGCTTGGGAGACCCAGTACTTC. Translating gives CASSEQGAWETQYF. Full variable domain (missing parts from reference TRBV2 and TRBJ2-5): EPEVTQTPSHQVTQMGQEVILRCVPISNHLYFYWYRQILGQKVEFLVSFYNNEISEKSEIFDDQFSVERPDGSNFTLKIRSTKLEDSAMYFCASSEQGAWETQYFGPGTRLLVL.

This chain uses TRBV5-1 with TRBJ2-7; TRBD1 agrees at 7 bases. V dropped 5 bases and J dropped 3; count of bases not matched to a gene: 11. Germline V gene sequence: CDR1 SGHRS, CDR2 YFSETQ. The CDR3 extends over 15 amino acids. CDR3 DNA: TGCGCCAGCAGAACCGGGACAGTCAATTTCTACGAGCAGTACTTC. This gives the protein CASRTGTVNFYEQYF.

The rearrangement uses TRBV30 and TRBJ1-2; D ambiguous. V was trimmed by 5 bases and J by 9 bases, leaving 16 bases between them. CDR1 is GTSNPN, CDR2 SVGIG, per germline (reference sequence). This CDR3 contains 12 residues. CDR3 DNA: TGTGCCTGGTCGTTGGGAAATAGGAGCTACACCTTC. This sequence encodes CAWSLGNRSYTF. Based on the CDR3 plus reference TRBV30 and TRBJ1-2, the full variable domain is SQTIHQWPATLVQPVGSPLSLECTVEGTSNPNLYWYRQAAGRGLQLLFYSVGIGQISSEVPQNLSASRPQDRQFILSSKKLLLSDSGFYLCAWSLGNRSYTFGSGTRLTVV.

The genes are TRBV7-6 and TRBJ2-1, with D possibly being TRBD1 (5 bases). The germline V gene encodes CDR1 SGHVS and CDR2 FNYEAQ. V lost 6 bases and J lost 8, with 11 bases in between. The CDR3 length is 12 residues. CDR3 nucleotides: TGTGCCAGCAGTCTTAGGGGTGATGAGCAGTTCTTC. Protein sequence: CASSLRGDEQFF.